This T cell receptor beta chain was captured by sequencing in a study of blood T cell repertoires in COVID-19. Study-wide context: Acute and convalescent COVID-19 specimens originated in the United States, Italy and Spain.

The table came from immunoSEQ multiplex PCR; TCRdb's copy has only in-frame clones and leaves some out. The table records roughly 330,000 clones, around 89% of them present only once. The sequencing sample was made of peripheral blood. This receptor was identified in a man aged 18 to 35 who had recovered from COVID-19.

The CDR3 coding sequence is TGTGCCAGTAGTTATCTAGCGGGAGGGTACAATGAGCAGTTCTTC. This gives the protein CASSYLAGGYNEQFF. V is TRBV19 and J is TRBJ2-1, with 12 nucleotides matching TRBD2. This CDR3 region has 15 residues. Germline V gene lookup returns CDR1 LNHDA and CDR2 SQIVND (reference sequence). J gave up 4 bases and V 5 bases, and 3 bases lay outside the gene matches.